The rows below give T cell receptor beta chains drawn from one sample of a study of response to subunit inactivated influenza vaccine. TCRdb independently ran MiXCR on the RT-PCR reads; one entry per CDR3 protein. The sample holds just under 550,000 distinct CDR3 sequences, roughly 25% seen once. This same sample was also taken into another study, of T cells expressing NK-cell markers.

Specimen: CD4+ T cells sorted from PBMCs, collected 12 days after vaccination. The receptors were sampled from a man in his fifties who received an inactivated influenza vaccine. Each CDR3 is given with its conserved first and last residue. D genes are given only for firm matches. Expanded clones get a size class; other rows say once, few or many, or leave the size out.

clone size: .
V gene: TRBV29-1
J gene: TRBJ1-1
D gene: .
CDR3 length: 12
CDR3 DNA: TGCAGCGTGCCTCAGGGGACCACTGAAGCTTTCTTT
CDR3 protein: CSVPQGTTEAFF

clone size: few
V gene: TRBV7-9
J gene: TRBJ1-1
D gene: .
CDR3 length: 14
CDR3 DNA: TGTGCCAGCAGCTTAGTGACAGCTGGCACTGAAGCTTTCTTT
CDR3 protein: CASSLVTAGTEAFF

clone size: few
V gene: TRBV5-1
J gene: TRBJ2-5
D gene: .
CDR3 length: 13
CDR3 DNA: TGCGCCAGCAGCTTGTTTCGGCAAGAGACCCAGTACTTC
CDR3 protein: CASSLFRQETQYF

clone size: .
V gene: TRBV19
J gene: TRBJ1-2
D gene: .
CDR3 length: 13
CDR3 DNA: TGTGCCAGTAGTATCGTCAGTGGGGATGGCTACACCTTC
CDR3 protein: CASSIVSGDGYTF

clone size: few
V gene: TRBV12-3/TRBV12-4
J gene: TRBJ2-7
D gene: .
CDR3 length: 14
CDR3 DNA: TGTGCCAGCAGAGAGACGGGGGCAGCCTACGAGCAGTACTTC
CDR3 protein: CASRETGAAYEQYF

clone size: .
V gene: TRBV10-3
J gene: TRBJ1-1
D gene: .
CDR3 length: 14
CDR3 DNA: TGTGCCATCAGAGCCACAGAGTTGAACACTGAAGCTTTCTTT
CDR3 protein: CAIRATELNTEAFF

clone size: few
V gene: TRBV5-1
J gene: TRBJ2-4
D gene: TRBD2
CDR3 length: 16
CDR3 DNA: TGCGCCAGCAGCCCGGCATTGACTAGCGGTGGAGACATTCAGTACTTC
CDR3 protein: CASSPALTSGGDIQYF

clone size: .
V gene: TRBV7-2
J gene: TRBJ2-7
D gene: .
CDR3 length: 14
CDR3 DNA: TGTGCCAGCAGCCAGCGGTGGAGCTCCTACGAGCAGTACTTC
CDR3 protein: CASSQRWSSYEQYF

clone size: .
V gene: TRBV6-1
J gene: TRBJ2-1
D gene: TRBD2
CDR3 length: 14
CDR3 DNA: TGTGCCACCCGGACTAGCGGGGGTCCGGATGAGCAGTTCTTC
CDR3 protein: CATRTSGGPDEQFF

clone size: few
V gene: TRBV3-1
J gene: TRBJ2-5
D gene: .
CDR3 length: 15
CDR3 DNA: TGTGCCAGCAGCCTGAACGGGCCAATGTCAGAGACCCAGTACTTC
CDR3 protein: CASSLNGPMSETQYF

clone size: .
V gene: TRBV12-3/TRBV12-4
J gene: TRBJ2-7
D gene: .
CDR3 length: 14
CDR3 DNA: TGTGCCAGCAGTCTAGGGAGAAGGATTCTCGAGCAGTACTTC
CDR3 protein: CASSLGRRILEQYF

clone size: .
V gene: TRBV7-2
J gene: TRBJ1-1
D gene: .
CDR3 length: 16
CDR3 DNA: TGTGCCAGCAGCTTTATGTGGGGGCGGTTGAACACTGAAGCTTTCTTT
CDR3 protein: CASSFMWGRLNTEAFF

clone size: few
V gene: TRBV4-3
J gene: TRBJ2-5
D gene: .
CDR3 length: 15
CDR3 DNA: TGCGCCAGCAGCCAAGGGACTCGTCAACAAGAGACCCAGTACTTC
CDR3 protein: CASSQGTRQQETQYF

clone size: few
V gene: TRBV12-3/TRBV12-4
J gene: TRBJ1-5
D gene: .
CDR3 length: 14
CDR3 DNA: TGTGCCAGCAGTTCGGCCCGACGGATATCGGCCCAGCATTTT
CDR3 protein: CASSSARRISAQHF

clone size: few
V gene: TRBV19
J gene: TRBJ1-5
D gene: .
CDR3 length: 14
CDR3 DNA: TGTGCCAGTGACAAAGACGGTGGATATCAGCCCCAGCATTTT
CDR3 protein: CASDKDGGYQPQHF

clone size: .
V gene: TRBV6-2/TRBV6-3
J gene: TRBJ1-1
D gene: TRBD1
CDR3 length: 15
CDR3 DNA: TGTGCCAGCAGTTACCAACACAGGGGGAACACTGAAGCTTTCTTT
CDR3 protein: CASSYQHRGNTEAFF

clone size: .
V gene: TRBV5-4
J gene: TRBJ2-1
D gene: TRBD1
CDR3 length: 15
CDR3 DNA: TGTGCCAGCAGCTTGGGACAGGGCTTAAGCAATGAGCAGTTCTTC
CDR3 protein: CASSLGQGLSNEQFF

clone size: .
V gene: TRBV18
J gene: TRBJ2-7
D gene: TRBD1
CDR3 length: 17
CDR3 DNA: TGTGCCAGCTCACCCTCTCTGGGACAGGGGACCTCCTACGAGCAGTACTTC
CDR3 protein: CASSPSLGQGTSYEQYF

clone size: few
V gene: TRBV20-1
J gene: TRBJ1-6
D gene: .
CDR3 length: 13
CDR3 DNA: TGCAGTGCTGGACAGCTACGAGGTTCACCCCTCCACTTT
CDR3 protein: CSAGQLRGSPLHF

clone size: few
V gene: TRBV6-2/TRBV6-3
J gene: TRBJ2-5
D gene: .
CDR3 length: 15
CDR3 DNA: TGTGCCAGCATCGACGCGGGCAGGGTCGAGGAGACCCAGTACTTC
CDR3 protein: CASIDAGRVEETQYF

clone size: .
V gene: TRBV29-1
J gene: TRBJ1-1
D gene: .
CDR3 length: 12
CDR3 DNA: TGCAGCGTTATTGGGGCGGGACTGAGAGCTTTCTTT
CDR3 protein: CSVIGAGLRAFF

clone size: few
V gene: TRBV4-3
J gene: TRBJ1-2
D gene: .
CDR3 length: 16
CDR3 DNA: TGCGCCAGCAGCCAAGATTCTCGGGGATATAACTATGGCTACACCTTC
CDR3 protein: CASSQDSRGYNYGYTF

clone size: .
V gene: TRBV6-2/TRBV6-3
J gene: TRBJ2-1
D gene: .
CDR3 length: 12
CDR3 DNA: TGTGCCAGCAGTTACCGTGGGTATGAGCAGTTCTTC
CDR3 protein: CASSYRGYEQFF

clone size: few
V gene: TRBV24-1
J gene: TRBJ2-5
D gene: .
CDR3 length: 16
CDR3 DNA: TGTGCCACCAGTGAAGGTTCAGGGAAGGGGTCGGAGACCCAGTACTTC
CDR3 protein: CATSEGSGKGSETQYF

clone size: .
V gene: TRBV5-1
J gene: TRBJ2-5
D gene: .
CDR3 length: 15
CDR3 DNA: TGCGCCAGCAGCTTGGGCGGGTTATCCATCCAGACCCAGTACTTC
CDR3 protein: CASSLGGLSIQTQYF

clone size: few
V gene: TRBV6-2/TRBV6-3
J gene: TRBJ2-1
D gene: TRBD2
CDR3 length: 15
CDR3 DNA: TGTGCCAGCAGTTCGAAGCGGGGGGACTACAATGAGCAGTTCTTC
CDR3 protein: CASSSKRGDYNEQFF

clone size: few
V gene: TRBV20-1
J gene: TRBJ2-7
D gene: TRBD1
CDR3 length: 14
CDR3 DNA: TGCAGTGCTAGTGGGGGGACAGGGACCTACGAGCAGTACTTC
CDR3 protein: CSASGGTGTYEQYF

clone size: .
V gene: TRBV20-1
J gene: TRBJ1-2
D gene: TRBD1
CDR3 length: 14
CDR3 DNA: TGCAGTGCTGGACCGACAGGGACCAACTATGGCTACACCTTC
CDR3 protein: CSAGPTGTNYGYTF

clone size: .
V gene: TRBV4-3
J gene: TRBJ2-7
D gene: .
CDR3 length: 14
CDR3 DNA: TGCGCCAGCAGCCAAGTTAACAGGGCAAACGAGCAGTACTTC
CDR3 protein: CASSQVNRANEQYF

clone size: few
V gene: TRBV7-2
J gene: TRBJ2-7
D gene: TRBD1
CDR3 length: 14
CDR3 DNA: TGTGCCAGCAGCTTAGTGGGACAGGTTTACGAGCAGTACTTC
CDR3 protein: CASSLVGQVYEQYF

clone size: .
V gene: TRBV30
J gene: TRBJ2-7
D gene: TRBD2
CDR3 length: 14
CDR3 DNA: TGTGCCTGGAGTGTGTCGGGGGGTCCCTACGAGCAGTACTTC
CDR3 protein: CAWSVSGGPYEQYF

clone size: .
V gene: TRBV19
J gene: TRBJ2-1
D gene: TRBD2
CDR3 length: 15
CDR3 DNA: TGTGCCAGTAGTATGGGGACTAGCGTCATTAATGAGCAGTTCTTC
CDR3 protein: CASSMGTSVINEQFF

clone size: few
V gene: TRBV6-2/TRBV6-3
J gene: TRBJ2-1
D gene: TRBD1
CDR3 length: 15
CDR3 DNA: TGTGCCAGCAGAATCACAGGGGGCTCCTACAATGAGCAGTTCTTC
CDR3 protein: CASRITGGSYNEQFF

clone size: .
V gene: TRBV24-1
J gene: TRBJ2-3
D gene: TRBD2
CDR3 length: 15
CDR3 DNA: TGTGCCACCAGTGACCCACGGGGGGAAGGGGATACGCAGTATTTT
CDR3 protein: CATSDPRGEGDTQYF

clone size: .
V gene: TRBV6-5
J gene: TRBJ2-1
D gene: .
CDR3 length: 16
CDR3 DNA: TGTGCCAGCAGTTACTTATTAGGGGAAACTCACAATGAGCAGTTCTTC
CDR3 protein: CASSYLLGETHNEQFF

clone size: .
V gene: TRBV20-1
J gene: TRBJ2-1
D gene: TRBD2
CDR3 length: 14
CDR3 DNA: TGCAGTGCTCCCGTAGCGGGGGCCTACAATGAGCAGTTCTTC
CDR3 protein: CSAPVAGAYNEQFF

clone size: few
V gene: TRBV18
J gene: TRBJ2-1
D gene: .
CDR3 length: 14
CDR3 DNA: TGTGCCAGCTCACCATCAGGAGGGGTCACTGAGCAGTTCTTC
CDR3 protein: CASSPSGGVTEQFF

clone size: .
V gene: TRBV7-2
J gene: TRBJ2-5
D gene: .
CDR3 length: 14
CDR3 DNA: TGTGCCAGCAGCTTGGAAACCAGGGATCAGACCCAGTACTTC
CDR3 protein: CASSLETRDQTQYF

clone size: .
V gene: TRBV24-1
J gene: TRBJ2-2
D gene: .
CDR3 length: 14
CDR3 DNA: TGTGCCACCAGTGACTCAGGATACACCGGGGAGCTGTTTTTT
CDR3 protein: CATSDSGYTGELFF

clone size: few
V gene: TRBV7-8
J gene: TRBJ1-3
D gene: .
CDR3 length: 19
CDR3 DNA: TGTGCCAGCAGCTTAGGATGGATAGGACCAAGTGGATCTGGAAACACCATATATTTT
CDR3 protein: CASSLGWIGPSGSGNTIYF

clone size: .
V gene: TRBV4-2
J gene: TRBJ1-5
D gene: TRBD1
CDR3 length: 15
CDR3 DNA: TGTGCCAGCAGCCAAGTCACAGGGGGGAATCAGCCCCAGCATTTT
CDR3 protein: CASSQVTGGNQPQHF

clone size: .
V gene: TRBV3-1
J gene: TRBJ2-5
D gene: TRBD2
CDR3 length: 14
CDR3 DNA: TGTGCCAGCAGCCCAAGGACTAGCATTGAGACCCAGTACTTC
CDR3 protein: CASSPRTSIETQYF

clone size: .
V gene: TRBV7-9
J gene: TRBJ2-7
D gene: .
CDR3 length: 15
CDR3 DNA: TGTGCCAGCAGCTTAGGGGTTAGCGGACCCTACGAGCAGTACTTC
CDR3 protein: CASSLGVSGPYEQYF

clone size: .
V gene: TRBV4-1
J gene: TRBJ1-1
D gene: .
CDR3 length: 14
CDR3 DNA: TGCGCCAGCAGCCAACAGACAGGATCCACTGAAGCTTTCTTT
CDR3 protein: CASSQQTGSTEAFF

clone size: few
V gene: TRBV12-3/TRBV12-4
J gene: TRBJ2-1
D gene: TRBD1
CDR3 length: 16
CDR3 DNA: TGTGCCAGCAGTTTAGCCCCGGGACAGGGCCACAATGAGCAGTTCTTC
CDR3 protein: CASSLAPGQGHNEQFF

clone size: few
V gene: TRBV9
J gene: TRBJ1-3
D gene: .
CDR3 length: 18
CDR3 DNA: TGTGCCAGCAGCCCTTCCCCTGGGGGGTCCTACTCTGGAAACACCATATATTTT
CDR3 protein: CASSPSPGGSYSGNTIYF

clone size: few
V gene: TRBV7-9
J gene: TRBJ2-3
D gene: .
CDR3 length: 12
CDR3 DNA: TGTGCCAGCAGCTTATCTGAAGATACGCAGTATTTT
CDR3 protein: CASSLSEDTQYF

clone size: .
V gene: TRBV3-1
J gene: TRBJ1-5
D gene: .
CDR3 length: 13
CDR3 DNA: TGTGCCAGCAGCCGTGTGGGGTCCCAGCCCCAGCATTTT
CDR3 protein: CASSRVGSQPQHF

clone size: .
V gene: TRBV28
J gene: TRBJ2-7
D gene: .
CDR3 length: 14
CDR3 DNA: TGTGCCAGCACCAACCCGATACCTGTCCACGAGCAGTACTTC
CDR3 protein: CASTNPIPVHEQYF

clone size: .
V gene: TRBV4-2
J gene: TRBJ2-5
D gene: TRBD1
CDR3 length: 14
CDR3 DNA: TGTGCCAGCAGCCACGTGCAGGGGGAAGAGACCCAGTACTTC
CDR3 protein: CASSHVQGEETQYF